Detailed here is one T cell receptor (beta chain). This clonotype was recorded a few times. This receptor's antigen is unknown. No qualities accompany the bases; no much larger clone lies one base away. This record comes from a study of Graves' ophthalmopathy and Graves' hyperthyroidism (dated by TCRdb to the late 2010s). For context, the study as a whole: A patient counted as having stable hyperthyroidism if there was no progression to ophthalmopathy within 18 months of follow-up. The study used TCR beta repertoire signatures to distinguish Graves' ophthalmopathy from Graves' hyperthyroidism and to predict progression to ophthalmopathy. In total, approximately 130 blood samples were TCR-sequenced: 40 to 45 ophthalmopathy, 75 hyperthyroidism and about 17 hyperthyroidism-to-ophthalmopathy patients. To explore V-J signatures distinguishing ophthalmopathy from hyperthyroidism, a discovery set of some 100 patients (43 ophthalmopathy, 55 to 60 stable hyperthyroidism) was enrolled. The independent validation cohort included some 19 hyperthyroidism patients plus 17 patients who later progressed from hyperthyroidism to ophthalmopathy. In five to seven hyperthyroidism patients, T-cell repertoires of thyroid tissue and blood were compared. Once sampling was done, hyperthyroidism patients were given methimazole at a starting dose of 30 mg daily, while ophthalmopathy patients were given high-dose intravenous methylprednisolone. Summary of the overall study and its limitations: In validation, the model predicted ophthalmopathy progression with more than 70% sensitivity and around 72% specificity; some twelve predicted patients were CT-confirmed with GO in a median of about 6.1 months. No statistical method was used to predetermine the sample size, and group allocation was not hidden from the investigators. In cross-validation, the 13-signature model distinguished ophthalmopathy from stable hyperthyroidism with around 90% sensitivity and around 83% specificity, while in the test set the corresponding values were about 80% and 75%. Most expanded thyroid clonotypes with frequency above 0.001 were also detected in blood, suggesting blood repertoires may reflect the thyroid immune response.

Its CDR3 holds 14 amino acids, cysteine through phenylalanine. The DNA shown is the 42-base CDR3, in frame from base 1. CDR1 and CDR2 are read off the germline V gene as SQVTM and ANQGSEA. Trimming leaves V shorter by 1 base and J shorter by 7 bases, with the junction holding 4 bases beyond the gene matches. For repertoire sequencing, the TCR beta CDR3 regions were amplified from RNA transcripts. HTBI primers and the Qiagen OneStep RT-PCR kit were used in a first-round RT-PCR, which was followed by a second-round multiplex PCR, size selection and purification. The libraries underwent paired-end sequencing with 100 bp reads on an Illumina HiSeq2000. The published analysis was carried out like this. SOAPnuke was used to process the reads, throwing out any read that had adapters, had uncalled bases, had a mean Phred below 15, or lacked an exact constant-primer or identifier match. High-quality paired reads were merged with COPE v1.2.5. Unique nucleotide sequences were defined as clonotypes and aligned to IMGT TRB V, D and J references using MiTCR v1.1. Analysis was restricted to V-J combinations with a frequency above 0.0001, which covered over 98% of repertoires. For each V-J combination, a TCR clonal expansion and chaos score was defined as F50 clonal expansion divided by the chaos observed in the TCRdist matrix. Features were reduced by Welch's t-statistics and random forest to 10 to 15 V-J combinations, which fed a naive Bayes classifier. The similarity between thyroid and blood repertoires was quantified using the Morisita-Horn index. Using fastp trimming at Q25 and MiXCR clonotype assembly, TCRdb reanalyzed the public sequencing data and kept in-frame beta chains. Each entry is one CDR3 protein sequence, shown with its most common DNA and genes. The authors' filters were not applied to this entry. In this sample the table shows around 1,200,000 distinct CDR3 sequences, about 36% of which occur a single time. Roughly 10% of the sample comes from the top ten.

Hyperthyroidism patients were newly diagnosed, with disease duration under 2 months, and aged 18 to 65 years. Anyone with other autoimmune diseases, uncontrolled infections, pregnancy or lactation was excluded from the study. Diagnosis relied on clinical symptoms, serum thyroxine, TRAb, thyroid ultrasound and orbital computed tomography. Trizol reagent was used to extract the total RNA, and its quality was then checked on an Agilent 2100 Bioanalyzer. Sequenced input: peripheral blood or thyroid tissue (not recorded which). The sequence derives from an adult man with Graves' hyperthyroidism. The chain is made from TRBV29-1 and TRBJ1-5, with 10 bases aligning to TRBD1. The CDR3 amino acid sequence is: CSVEGGQGDQPQHF. The DNA is TGCAGCGTTGAAGGCGGACAGGGGGACCAGCCCCAGCATTTT.